Following are 15 T cell receptor beta chains from one sample sequenced in a study of type 1 regulatory T cells. These receptors' antigens are unknown. TCRdb itself ran the reads through MiXCR, one entry per CDR3 protein. The repertoire consists of roughly 65,000 distinct CDR3 sequences, with approximately 47% occurring once and the leading ten covering roughly 2.2%. The material sequenced was cultured non-Tr1 T cells, either the whole culture or a sorted T cell fraction (not recorded which). These receptors were obtained from a human donor in good health.

V and J are TRBV7-9 and TRBJ2-2, with D unresolved. This CDR3 has 15 amino acids. From germline, CDR1 is SEHNR and CDR2 FQNEAQ (reference sequence). The germline V and J ends were trimmed by 0 bases and 3 bases, with 8 bases remaining between them. The CDR3 nucleotides are TGTGCCAGCAGCTTAGCTCAGAAGGACACCGGGGAGCTGTTTTTT. This encodes CASSLAQKDTGELFF.

The chain has TRBV7-9 and TRBJ2-3, with 7 bases identical to TRBD1. The CDR3 runs to 15 residues. From germline, CDR1 is SEHNR and CDR2 FQNEAQ (reference sequence). V dropped 5 bases and J dropped 1; count of bases not matched to a gene: 6. The CDR3 region is CASSLRQGRTDTQYF. The CDR3 region has the DNA TGTGCCAGCAGCCTCCGACAGGGACGCACAGATACGCAGTATTTT.

This clonotype was detected many times. CDR3 in DNA: TGCAGCGTTGGGGATGCGGCAGGGGCTAGGCATGGCTACACCTTC. Its translation: CSVGDAAGARHGYTF. The chain recombines TRBV29-1 with TRBJ1-2; a possible D gene is TRBD1 (6 bases). With 4 bases removed from V and 6 bases from J, the gap between germline ends came to 21 bases. The germline V gene has CDR1 SQVTM and CDR2 ANQGSEA. The CDR3 is 15 amino acids.

The chain carries TRBV10-3 and TRBJ1-3; possibly TRBD1 for D (5 bases). The germline V and J ends were trimmed by 10 bases and 0 bases, with 19 bases remaining between them. This CDR3 is built from 16 residues. Germline assignment: CDR1 ENHRY and CDR2 SYGVKD. The CDR3 loop is CATGAGGKSSGNTIYF. In nucleotides, the CDR3 is TGTGCCACCGGGGCTGGGGGGAAGAGCTCTGGAAACACCATATATTTT.

This clonotype was seen a handful of times. The chain has TRBV5-1 and TRBJ1-1, with D unclear. This CDR3 is built from 14 residues. Germline V gives CDR1 SGHRS, CDR2 YFSETQ. Trimming removed 2 bases from V and 1 base from J, with 9 bases in between. The CDR3 protein is CASSLEGWNTEAFF. The CDR3 nucleotides read TGCGCCAGCAGCTTAGAGGGATGGAACACTGAAGCTTTCTTT.

This chain uses TRBV18 with TRBJ1-4; possible D gene TRBD1, 6 bases. The V end was cut by 3 bases, the J end by 11 bases, with 22 bases between. The germline V gene encodes CDR1 KGHSH and CDR2 LQKENI. CDR3 length: 16 residues. CDR3 in DNA: TGTGCCAGCTCACCTGAAGCACAGGGCCTAGAGGGCAAACTGTTTTTT. Translating it yields CASSPEAQGLEGKLFF.

About this clonotype: The junction departs from the called germline gene at one end, perhaps through a read error. This chain uses TRBV5-5 with TRBJ2-3; no clear D gene. The CDR3 runs to 15 residues. Germline V gives CDR1 SGHKS, CDR2 YYEKEE (reference sequence). This CDR3 is CASNLGIRTTDTQYF. DNA for the CDR3: TGTGCCAGCAACTTGGGAATCAGGACCACAGATACGCAGTATTTT.

The V call is TRBV5-1, the J call TRBJ1-1; the D is unclear. Germline CDR1 SGHRS, CDR2 YFSETQ. The CDR3 is 17 residues long. V was shortened by 2 bases and J by 2 bases, with 19 bases between the two germline ends. CDR3 in amino acids: CASSLSLGFRTNTEAFF. CDR3 nucleotide sequence: TGCGCCAGCAGCTTATCTTTGGGTTTTAGGACCAACACTGAAGCTTTCTTT.

The chain employs TRBV5-6 and TRBJ2-5, with a tentative D call TRBD2 (6 bases). Germline V gene sequence: CDR1 SGHDT, CDR2 YYEEEE. Trimming removed 1 base from V and 4 bases from J, with 8 bases in between. CDR3 length equals 13 residues. CDR3 in amino acids: CASSLLARETQYF. CDR3 coding DNA: TGTGCCAGCAGCTTGCTAGCGCGAGAGACCCAGTACTTC.

This clonotype is judged medium-sized. The genes are TRBV7-2 and TRBJ2-1, with 7 bases matching TRBD2. The CDR3 sequence is 16 residues long. In germline, CDR1 is SGHTA, CDR2 FQGNSA. V lost 1 base and J lost 4; bases outside the gene matches: 7. CDR3 loop: CASSLVGGGIYNEQFF. Here the CDR3 DNA reads TGTGCCAGCAGCTTAGTCGGGGGAGGGATTTACAATGAGCAGTTCTTC.

V is TRBV29-1 and J is TRBJ2-3, with unresolved D. The CDR3 totals 12 residues. The germline V and J ends were trimmed by 0 bases and 4 bases, with 5 bases remaining between them. Per germline, CDR1 SQVTM and CDR2 ANQGSEA. DNA for the CDR3: TGCAGCGTTGAAGAGGCGGCAGATACGCAGTATTTT. Its translation: CSVEEAADTQYF.

This chain links TRBV4-3 with TRBJ2-2, with a tentative D call TRBD1 (6 bases). V shed 0 bases and J shed 7 bases, with 9 bases lying between them. This CDR3 is built from 14 residues. CDR1 is LGHNA, CDR2 YSLEER, per germline. This CDR3 reads CASSQERGFGELFF. The CDR3 DNA is TGCGCCAGCAGCCAAGAGAGGGGGTTCGGGGAGCTGTTTTTT.

The chain recombines TRBV5-6 with TRBJ2-5, with TRBD2 as a possible D gene (5 bases). The germline V gene has CDR1 SGHDT and CDR2 YYEEEE. The CDR3 is 16 residues long. Trimming cost V 2 bases and J 5 bases, with 19 bases left between them. CDR3 protein: CASSFAFDGEGETQYF. CDR3 sequence (DNA): TGTGCCAGCAGCTTTGCTTTTGACGGGGAAGGGGAGACCCAGTACTTC.

The chain carries TRBV7-9 and TRBJ2-7; D is unresolved. The CDR3 covers 12 residues. CDR1 is SEHNR, CDR2 FQNEAQ, per germline (reference sequence). Trimming took off 5 bases at V and 5 bases at J, with 10 bases between the two ends. CDR3 nucleotides: TGTGCCAGCAGCCCTGGCAGCAACGAGCAGTACTTC. It specifies CASSPGSNEQYF.

This chain connects TRBV5-1 to TRBJ1-2, with TRBD1 as a possible D gene (5 bases). V was cut by 2 bases and J by 5 bases, with 22 bases left in between. The CDR3 is made up of 17 amino acids. Germline V gene data show CDR1 as SGHRS and CDR2 as YFSETQ. This CDR3 is CASSFGGAFDGSYGYTF. CDR3 in DNA: TGCGCCAGCAGCTTTGGAGGGGCATTCGATGGGTCGTATGGCTACACCTTC. The full variable domain, rest sourced from reference TRBV5-1 and TRBJ1-2, is KAGVTQTPRYLIKTRGQQVTLSCSPISGHRSVSWYQQTPGQGLQFLFEYFSETQRNKGNFPGRFSGRQFSNSRSEMNVSTLELGDSALYLCASSFGGAFDGSYGYTFGSGTRLTVV.